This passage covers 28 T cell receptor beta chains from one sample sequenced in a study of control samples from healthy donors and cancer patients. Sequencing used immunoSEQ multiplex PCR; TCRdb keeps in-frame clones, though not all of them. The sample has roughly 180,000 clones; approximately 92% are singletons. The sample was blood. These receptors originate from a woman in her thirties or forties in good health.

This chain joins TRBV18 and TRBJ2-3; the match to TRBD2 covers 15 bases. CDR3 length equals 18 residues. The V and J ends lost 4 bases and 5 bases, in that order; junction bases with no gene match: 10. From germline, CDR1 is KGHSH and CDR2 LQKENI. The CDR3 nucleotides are TGTGCCAGCTCACTTCCGGGACTAGCGGGGGGAGATGGAGATACGCAGTATTTT. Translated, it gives CASSLPGLAGGDGDTQYF.

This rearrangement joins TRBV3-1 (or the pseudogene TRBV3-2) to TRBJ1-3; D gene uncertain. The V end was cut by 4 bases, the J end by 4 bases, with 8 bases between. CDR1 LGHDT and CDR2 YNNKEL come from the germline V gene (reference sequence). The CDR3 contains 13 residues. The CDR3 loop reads CASSRNPGNTIYF. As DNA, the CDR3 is TGTGCCAGCAGCCGTAACCCCGGAAACACCATATATTTT.

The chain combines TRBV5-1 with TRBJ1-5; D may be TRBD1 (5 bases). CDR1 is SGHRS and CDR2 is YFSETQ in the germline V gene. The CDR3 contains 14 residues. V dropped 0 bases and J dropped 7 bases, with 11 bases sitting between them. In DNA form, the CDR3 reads TGCGCCAGCAGCTTGGAGGGGCTCGGGCAGCCCCAGCATTTT. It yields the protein CASSLEGLGQPQHF.

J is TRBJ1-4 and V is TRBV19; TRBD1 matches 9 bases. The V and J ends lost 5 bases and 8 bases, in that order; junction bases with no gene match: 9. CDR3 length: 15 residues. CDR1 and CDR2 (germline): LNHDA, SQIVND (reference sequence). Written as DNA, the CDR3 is TGTGCCAGTAGTCCCCGGACAGGGGCCCTGGAAAAACTGTTTTTT. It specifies CASSPRTGALEKLFF.

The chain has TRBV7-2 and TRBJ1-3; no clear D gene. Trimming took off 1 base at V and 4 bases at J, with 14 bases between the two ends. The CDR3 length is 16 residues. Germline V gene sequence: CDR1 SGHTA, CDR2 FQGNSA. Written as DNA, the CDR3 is TGTGCCAGCAGCTTAGTGGCTTCTGGGCCCGGAAACACCATATATTTT. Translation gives CASSLVASGPGNTIYF.

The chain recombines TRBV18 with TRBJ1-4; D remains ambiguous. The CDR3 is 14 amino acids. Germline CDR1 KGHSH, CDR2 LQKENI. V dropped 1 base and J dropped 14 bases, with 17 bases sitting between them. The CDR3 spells CASSPLPSAESLFF. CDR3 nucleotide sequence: TGTGCCAGCTCACCACTCCCTTCGGCGGAAAGTCTGTTTTTT. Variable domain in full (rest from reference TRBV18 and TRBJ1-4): NAGVMQNPRHLVRRRGQEARLRCSPMKGHSHVYWYRQLPEEGLKFMVYLQKENIIDESGMPKERFSAEFPKEGPSILRIQQVVRGDSAAYFCASSPLPSAESLFFGSGTQLSVL.

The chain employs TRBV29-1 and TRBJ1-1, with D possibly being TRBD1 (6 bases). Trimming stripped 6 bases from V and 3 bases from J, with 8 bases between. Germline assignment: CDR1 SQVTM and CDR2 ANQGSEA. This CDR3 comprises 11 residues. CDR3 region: CSVRGDTEAFF. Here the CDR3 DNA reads TGCAGCGTGAGGGGGGACACTGAAGCTTTCTTT.

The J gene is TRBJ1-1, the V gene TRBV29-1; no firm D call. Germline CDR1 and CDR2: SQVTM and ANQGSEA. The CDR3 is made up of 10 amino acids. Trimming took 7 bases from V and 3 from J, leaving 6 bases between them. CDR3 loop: CSAQYTEAFF. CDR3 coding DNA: TGCAGCGCACAGTACACTGAAGCTTTCTTT.

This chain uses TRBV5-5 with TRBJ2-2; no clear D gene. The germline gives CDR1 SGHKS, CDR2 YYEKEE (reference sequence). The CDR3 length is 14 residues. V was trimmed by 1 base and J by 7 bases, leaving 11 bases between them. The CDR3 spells CASSLRVLDGELFF. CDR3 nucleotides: TGTGCCAGCAGCTTGAGGGTCCTGGACGGGGAGCTGTTTTTT.

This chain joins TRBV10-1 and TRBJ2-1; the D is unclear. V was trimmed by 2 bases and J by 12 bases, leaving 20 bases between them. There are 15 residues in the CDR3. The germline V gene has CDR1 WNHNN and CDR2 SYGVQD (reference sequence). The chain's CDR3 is CASSEVGSSKGVQFF. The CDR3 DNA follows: TGCGCCAGCAGTGAGGTGGGGTCTAGTAAAGGCGTGCAGTTCTTC.

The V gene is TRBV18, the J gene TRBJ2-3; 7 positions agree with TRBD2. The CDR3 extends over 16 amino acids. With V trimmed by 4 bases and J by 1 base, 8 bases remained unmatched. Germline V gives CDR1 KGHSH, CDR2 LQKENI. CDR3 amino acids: CASSLNLAAGTDTQYF. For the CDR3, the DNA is TGTGCCAGCTCACTTAACCTAGCGGCCGGCACAGATACGCAGTATTTT.

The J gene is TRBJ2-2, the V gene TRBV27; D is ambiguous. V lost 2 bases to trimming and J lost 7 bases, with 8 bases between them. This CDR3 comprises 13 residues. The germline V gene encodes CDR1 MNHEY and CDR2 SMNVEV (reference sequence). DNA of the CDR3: TGTGCCAGCAGTTTAATAAAAGACGGGGAGCTGTTTTTT. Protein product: CASSLIKDGELFF.

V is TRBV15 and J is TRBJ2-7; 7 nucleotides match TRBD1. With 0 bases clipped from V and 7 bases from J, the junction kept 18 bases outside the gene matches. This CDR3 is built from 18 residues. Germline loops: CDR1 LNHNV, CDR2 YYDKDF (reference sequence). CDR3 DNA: TGTGCCACCAGCAGAGATTCGAGGGGGCCCGAAATCCCTGTAGAGCAGTACTTC. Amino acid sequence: CATSRDSRGPEIPVEQYF.

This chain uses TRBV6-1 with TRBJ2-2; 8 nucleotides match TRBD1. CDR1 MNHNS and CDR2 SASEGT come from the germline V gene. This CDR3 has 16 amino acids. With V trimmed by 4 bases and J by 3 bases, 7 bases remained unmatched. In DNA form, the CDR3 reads TGTGCCAGCAGTGGGCGACAGGGGTCCGACACCGGGGAGCTGTTTTTT. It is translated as CASSGRQGSDTGELFF.

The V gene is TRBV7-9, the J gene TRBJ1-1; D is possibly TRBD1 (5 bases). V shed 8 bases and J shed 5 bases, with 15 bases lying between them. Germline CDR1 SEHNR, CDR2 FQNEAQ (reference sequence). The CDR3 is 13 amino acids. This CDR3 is CASGALSGTEAFF. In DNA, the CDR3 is TGTGCCAGCGGGGCTTTATCAGGAACTGAAGCTTTCTTT.

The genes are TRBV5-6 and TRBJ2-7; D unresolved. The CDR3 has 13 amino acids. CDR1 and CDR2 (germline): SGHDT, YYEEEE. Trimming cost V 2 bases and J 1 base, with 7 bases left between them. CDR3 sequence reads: CASSLGISYEQYF. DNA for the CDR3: TGTGCCAGCAGCTTAGGAATATCCTACGAGCAGTACTTC.

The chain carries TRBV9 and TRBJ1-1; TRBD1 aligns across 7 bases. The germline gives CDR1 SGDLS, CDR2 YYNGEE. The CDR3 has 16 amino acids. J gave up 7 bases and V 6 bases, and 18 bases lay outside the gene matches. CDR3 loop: CASNKGGRHTLNEAFF. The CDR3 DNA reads TGTGCCAGCAACAAAGGGGGCAGACATACTCTGAATGAAGCTTTCTTT.

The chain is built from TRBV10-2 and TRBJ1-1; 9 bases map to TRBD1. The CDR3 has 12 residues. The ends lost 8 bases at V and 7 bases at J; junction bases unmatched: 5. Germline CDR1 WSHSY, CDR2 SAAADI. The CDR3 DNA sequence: TGCGCCAGCGCTGACAGGGGGTTTGAAGCTTTCTTT. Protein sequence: CASADRGFEAFF.

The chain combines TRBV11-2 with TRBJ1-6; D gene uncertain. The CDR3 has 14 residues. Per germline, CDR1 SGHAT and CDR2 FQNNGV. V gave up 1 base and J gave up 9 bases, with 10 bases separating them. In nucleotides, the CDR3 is TGTGCCAGCAGCTTAGCAGGAACCCTTTCACCCCTCCACTTT. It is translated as CASSLAGTLSPLHF.

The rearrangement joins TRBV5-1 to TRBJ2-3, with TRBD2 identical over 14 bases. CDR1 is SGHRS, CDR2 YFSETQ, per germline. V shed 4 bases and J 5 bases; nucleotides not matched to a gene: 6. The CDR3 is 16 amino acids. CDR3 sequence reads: CASSEGLAGGGDTQYF. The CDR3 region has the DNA TGCGCCAGCAGCGAAGGACTAGCGGGGGGCGGAGATACGCAGTATTTT.

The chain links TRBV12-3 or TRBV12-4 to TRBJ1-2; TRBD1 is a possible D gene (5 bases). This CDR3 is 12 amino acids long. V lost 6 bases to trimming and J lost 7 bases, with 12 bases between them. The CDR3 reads CASSPDRRGYTF. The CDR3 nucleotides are TGTGCCAGCAGCCCCGACAGACGTGGCTACACCTTC.

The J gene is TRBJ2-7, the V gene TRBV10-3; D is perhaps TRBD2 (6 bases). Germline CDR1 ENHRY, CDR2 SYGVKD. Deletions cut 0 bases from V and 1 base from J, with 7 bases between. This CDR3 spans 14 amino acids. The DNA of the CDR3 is TGTGCCATCAGTGAGTCGACTAGTTCCTACGAGCAGTACTTC. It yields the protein CAISESTSSYEQYF.

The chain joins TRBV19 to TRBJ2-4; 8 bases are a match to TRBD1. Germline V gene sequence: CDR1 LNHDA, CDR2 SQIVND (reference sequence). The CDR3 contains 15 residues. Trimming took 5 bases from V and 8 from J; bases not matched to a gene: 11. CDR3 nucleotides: TGTGCCAGTAGTCGGACAGGGCGACTTGGGGACATTCAGTACTTC. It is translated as CASSRTGRLGDIQYF.

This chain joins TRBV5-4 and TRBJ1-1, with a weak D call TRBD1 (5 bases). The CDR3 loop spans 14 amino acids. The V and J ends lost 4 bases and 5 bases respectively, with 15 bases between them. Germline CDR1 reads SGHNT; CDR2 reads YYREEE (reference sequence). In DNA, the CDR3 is TGTGCCAGCAGCACCGTAGGGGTATCTACTGAAGCTTTCTTT. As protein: CASSTVGVSTEAFF.

The CDR3 reads CASSIDPRRLNTEAFF. CDR3 DNA: TGTGCCAGTAGTATAGATCCGCGTCGGCTGAACACTGAAGCTTTCTTT. The rearrangement uses TRBV19 and TRBJ1-1; D gene uncertain. Trimming stripped 0 bases from V and 0 bases from J, with 11 bases between. The length of the CDR3 is 16 residues. Germline-derived CDR1 and CDR2 are LNHDA and SQIVND (reference sequence).

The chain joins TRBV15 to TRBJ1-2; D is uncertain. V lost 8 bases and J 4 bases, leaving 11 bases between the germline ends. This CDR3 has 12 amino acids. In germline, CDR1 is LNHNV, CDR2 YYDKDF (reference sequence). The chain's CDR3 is CATVGSGYGYTF. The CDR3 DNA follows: TGTGCCACCGTAGGTAGCGGCTATGGCTACACCTTC.

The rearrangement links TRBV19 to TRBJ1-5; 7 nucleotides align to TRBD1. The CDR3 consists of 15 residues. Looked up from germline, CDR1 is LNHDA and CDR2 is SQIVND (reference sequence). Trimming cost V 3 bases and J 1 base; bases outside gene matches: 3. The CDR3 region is CASSIGQVSNQPQHF. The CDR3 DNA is TGTGCCAGTAGTATCGGACAGGTGAGCAATCAGCCCCAGCATTTT.

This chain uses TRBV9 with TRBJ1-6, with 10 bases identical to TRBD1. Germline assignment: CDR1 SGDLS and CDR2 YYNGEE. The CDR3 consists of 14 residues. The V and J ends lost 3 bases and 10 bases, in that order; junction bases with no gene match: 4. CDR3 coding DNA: TGTGCCAGCAGCGGGGACAGGGGCCCATCACCCCTCCACTTT. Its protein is CASSGDRGPSPLHF.